The 27 T cell receptor beta chains reported below all come from one sample, sequenced in a study of blood T cell repertoires in COVID-19. Assay used: immunoSEQ multiplex PCR; TCRdb lists only in-frame clones, some missing. Of roughly 300,000 clones in the sample, about 88% were seen once. Sequenced input: PBMCs or T cells enriched from blood (not recorded which). The receptors stem from a woman aged 25-40 years who had recovered from COVID-19.

The chain carries TRBV28 and TRBJ1-2, with D maybe TRBD1 (6 bases). The CDR3 runs to 13 residues. Trimming took off 6 bases at V and 8 bases at J, with 16 bases between the two ends. From germline, CDR1 is MDHEN and CDR2 SYDVKM. The CDR3: CASSQQGADGYTF. The CDR3 coding sequence is TGTGCCAGCAGCCAACAGGGAGCAGACGGCTACACCTTC.

J is TRBJ2-7 and V is TRBV11-2; TRBD1 might be the D (6 bases). The CDR3 runs to 15 residues. Germline-derived CDR1 and CDR2 are SGHAT and FQNNGV. V was shortened by 0 bases and J by 6 bases, with 15 bases between the two germline ends. CDR3 sequence (DNA): TGTGCCAGCAGCTTAGATGGGGGCTTCGGTGGCGAGCAGTACTTC. As protein: CASSLDGGFGGEQYF.

V and J are TRBV7-2 and TRBJ2-7, with D possibly TRBD2 on 6 matching bases. Germline V gene sequence: CDR1 SGHTA, CDR2 FQGNSA. The CDR3 spans 15 residues. V lost 5 bases and J lost 3, with 17 bases in between. CDR3 DNA: TGTGCCAGCAGCCCATCCGCGGGGACGGACTACGAGCAGTACTTC. This codes for CASSPSAGTDYEQYF.

This rearrangement joins TRBV27 to TRBJ1-3, with D tentatively TRBD1 (5 bases). V lost 0 bases and J 7 bases, leaving 13 bases between the germline ends. CDR1 and CDR2 from the germline V gene are MNHEY and SMNVEV (reference sequence). This CDR3 is built from 15 residues. The CDR3: CASSLSGGPANTIYF. The DNA of the CDR3 is TGTGCCAGCAGTTTATCGGGGGGTCCGGCCAACACCATATATTTT.

The chain employs TRBV7-8 and TRBJ1-5; 8 bases fit TRBD1. CDR3 length equals 16 residues. Germline CDR1 is SGHVS and CDR2 is FQNEAQ. The junction had 12 bases not matched to a gene; V was cut back by 4 bases and J by 7 bases. In DNA, the CDR3 is TGTGCCAGCAGCTCCCAATATGACAGGGGAAGGCAGCCCCAGCATTTT. Translation: CASSSQYDRGRQPQHF.

The chain links TRBV5-4 to TRBJ2-1; 8 nucleotides match TRBD1. Germline CDR1 and CDR2: SGHNT and YYREEE (reference sequence). This CDR3 spans 15 amino acids. The V gene end was trimmed by 4 bases and the J gene end by 0 bases; junction bases not matched to a gene: 3. The CDR3 loop is CASSPTGDSYNEQFF. In nucleotides, the CDR3 is TGTGCCAGCAGCCCGACAGGGGACTCCTACAATGAGCAGTTCTTC. Filled out from reference TRBV5-4 and TRBJ2-1, the complete variable domain reads ETGVTQSPTHLIKTRGQQVTLRCSSQSGHNTVSWYQQALGQGPQFIFQYYREEENGRGNFPPRFSGLQFPNYSSELNVNALELDDSALYLCASSPTGDSYNEQFFGPGTRLTVL.

V and J are TRBV6-5 and TRBJ1-1, with 11 nucleotides matching TRBD1. CDR3 length: 15 residues. The trim removed 4 bases at V and 4 bases at J, leaving 5 bases unmatched. CDR1 is MNHEY, CDR2 SVGAGI, per germline. The DNA for the CDR3 is TGTGCCAGCAGTTCCAGGGACAGGGGGAGCACTGAAGCTTTCTTT. It yields the protein CASSSRDRGSTEAFF.

The chain uses TRBV5-1 and TRBJ2-7, with TRBD2 identical over 11 bases. Germline V gene sequence: CDR1 SGHRS, CDR2 YFSETQ. The CDR3 covers 16 residues. The junction had 11 bases not matched to a gene; V was cut back by 5 bases and J by 4 bases. CDR3 bases: TGCGCCAGCAGGACGTCTTTAGCGGGGGGGCTTTACGAGCAGTACTTC. This gives the protein CASRTSLAGGLYEQYF.

The V call is TRBV19, the J call TRBJ1-3, with TRBD1 matching 11 bases. This CDR3 is 17 amino acids long. Trimming cost V 5 bases and J 0 bases; bases outside gene matches: 6. Germline-derived CDR1 and CDR2 are LNHDA and SQIVND (reference sequence). CDR3 nucleotide sequence: TGTGCCAGTAGTCCAACCGGGACAGGGGGCTCTGGAAACACCATATATTTT. Translated, it gives CASSPTGTGGSGNTIYF.

This chain connects TRBV4-1 to TRBJ2-2; 13 bases map to TRBD2. Germline values: CDR1 MGHRA, CDR2 YSYEKL. The CDR3 is 15 residues long. The ends lost 4 bases at V and 7 bases at J; junction bases unmatched: 3. The CDR3 bases are TGCGCCAGCAGCCCACTAGCGGGGGGGCACGGGGAGCTGTTTTTT. Translating gives CASSPLAGGHGELFF.

The chain is built from TRBV19 and TRBJ1-5, with 11 bases aligning to TRBD1. This CDR3 contains 17 residues. CDR1 and CDR2 (germline): LNHDA, SQIVND (reference sequence). V shed 1 base, J shed 5 bases, and the junction held 7 bases outside the gene matches. The CDR3 nucleotides read TGTGCCAGTAGTATAGGGACAGGGGGCGATTTTGATCAGCCCCAGCATTTT. This gives the protein CASSIGTGGDFDQPQHF.

This clone appeared once. V and J are TRBV5-1 and TRBJ2-6; 7 positions match TRBD1. This CDR3 has 18 residues. Looked up from germline, CDR1 is SGHRS and CDR2 is YFSETQ. Unmatched junction bases numbered 9, after V lost 3 bases and J lost 0 bases. The CDR3 region has the DNA TGCGCCAGCAGCTCCAGGGGACAGAGTAACTCTGGGGCCAACGTCCTGACTTTC. This translates into CASSSRGQSNSGANVLTF.

The chain is built from TRBV14 and TRBJ2-2, with 9 bases fitting TRBD2. CDR1 SGHDN and CDR2 FVKESK come from the germline V gene. Trimming took 3 bases from V and 5 from J; bases not matched to a gene: 10. The CDR3 spans 17 residues. DNA for the CDR3: TGTGCCAGCAGCCACGTCCGAGCGGGGGGAGGAACCGGGGAGCTGTTTTTT. This sequence encodes CASSHVRAGGGTGELFF.

The J gene is TRBJ1-6, the V gene TRBV2; 7 bases line up with TRBD1. Germline assignment: CDR1 SNHLY and CDR2 FYNNEI. The J segment lost 10 bases and the V segment lost 4 bases, leaving 13 bases of the junction unmatched. This CDR3 comprises 16 residues. In nucleotides, the CDR3 is TGTGCCAGCAGTGGGGCGACAGGGCTTGCCTCCTCACCCCTCCACTTT. Translation gives CASSGATGLASSPLHF.

The chain is built from TRBV7-8 and TRBJ1-2, with 8 bases that match TRBD1. The CDR3 sequence is 13 residues long. CDR1 is SGHVS and CDR2 is FQNEAQ in the germline V gene. The V segment lost 6 bases and the J segment 7 bases; nucleotides outside the gene matches: 7. DNA for the CDR3: TGTGCCAGCAGACCCTCAGGGGGCGGTGGCTACACCTTC. This sequence encodes CASRPSGGGGYTF.

This chain joins TRBV7-8 and TRBJ2-1, with a possible D match to TRBD2 (6 bases). Trimming removed 5 bases at V and 0 bases at J, with 14 bases between. The CDR3 consists of 16 residues. Per the germline V gene, CDR1 is SGHVS and CDR2 is FQNEAQ. The CDR3 DNA sequence: TGTGCCAGCAGCAGCGGGCGCATGCGCTCCTACAATGAGCAGTTCTTC. Its translation: CASSSGRMRSYNEQFF.

The chain uses TRBV24-1 and TRBJ2-5, with 7 nucleotides matching TRBD1. This CDR3 has 15 amino acids. After removal of 3 bases from V and 6 bases from J, the junction contained 9 bases not matched to a gene. CDR1 KGHDR and CDR2 SFDVKD come from the germline V gene. CDR3 region: CATSDRQGRGKTQYF. The CDR3 coding sequence is TGTGCCACCAGTGATCGACAGGGACGGGGAAAGACCCAGTACTTC.

The chain links TRBV19 to TRBJ2-1; 12 bases align to TRBD2. The ends lost 2 bases at V and 10 bases at J; junction bases unmatched: 6. Germline loops: CDR1 LNHDA, CDR2 SQIVND (reference sequence). The CDR3 totals 15 residues. DNA of the CDR3: TGTGCCAGTAGTATATCGACTAGCGGGGGTAGAGAGCAGTTCTTC. Translating gives CASSISTSGGREQFF.

J is TRBJ2-3 and V is TRBV3-1 (or the pseudogene TRBV3-2); TRBD2 matches 12 bases. The CDR3 has 18 residues. V lost 1 base, J lost 1 base, and 6 bases stayed unmatched. Germline V gene data show CDR1 as LGHDT and CDR2 as YNNKEL (reference sequence). In nucleotides, the CDR3 is TGTGCCAGCAGCCAAGGACTAGCGGGGGTTCTCCGCACAGATACGCAGTATTTT. It translates to CASSQGLAGVLRTDTQYF.

This clone has just a few counts. The chain has TRBV6-5 and TRBJ2-1; TRBD2 might be the D (6 bases). The ends were cut back, 7 bases at V and 9 bases at J, with 13 bases in the middle. The CDR3 contains 12 residues. Germline V gene lookup returns CDR1 MNHEY and CDR2 SVGAGI. This CDR3 is CASTILGGEQFF. The CDR3 DNA follows: TGTGCCAGCACTATATTGGGAGGTGAGCAGTTCTTC.

The chain carries TRBV9 and TRBJ2-3; tentatively, D is TRBD1 (5 bases). Trimming removed 2 bases from V and 0 bases from J, with 13 bases in between. Germline lookup yields CDR1 SGDLS and CDR2 YYNGEE. This CDR3 region has 16 residues. Here the CDR3 reads CASSVTTGSSTDTQYF. Here the CDR3 DNA reads TGTGCCAGCAGCGTCACCACAGGATCTAGCACAGATACGCAGTATTTT. The entire variable domain, with the rest obtained from reference TRBV9 and TRBJ2-3, is as follows: DSGVTQTPKHLITATGQRVTLRCSPRSGDLSVYWYQQSLDQGLQFLIQYYNGEERAKGNILERFSAQQFPDLHSELNLSSLELGDSALYFCASSVTTGSSTDTQYFGPGTRLTVL.

This clone was seen a single time. CDR3: CASSFRRGRGWTDTQYF. DNA for the CDR3: TGTGCCAGCAGCTTTCGTCGTGGCAGGGGGTGGACAGATACGCAGTATTTT. The rearrangement links TRBV7-2 to TRBJ2-3, with TRBD1 matching 7 bases. This CDR3 region has 17 residues. J lost 3 bases, V lost 3 bases, and 12 bases had no gene match. Germline V CDR1 and CDR2: SGHTA, FQGNSA.

The chain links TRBV5-4 to TRBJ1-4; TRBD1 matches at 7 bases. Trimming at V came to 2 bases and at J to 6 bases, leaving 7 bases not matched to a gene. Per germline, CDR1 SGHNT and CDR2 YYREEE (reference sequence). This CDR3 has 15 residues. CDR3 amino acids: CASSLQGQMDEKLFF. CDR3 nucleotides: TGTGCCAGCAGCTTACAGGGGCAGATGGATGAAAAACTGTTTTTT.

This sequence joins TRBV19 and TRBJ2-3; the D is unclear. The germline V and J ends were trimmed by 4 bases and 0 bases, with 8 bases remaining between them. This CDR3 is built from 14 residues. The germline CDR1 and CDR2 sequences are LNHDA and SQIVND (reference sequence). CDR3 loop: CASSSGLSTDTQYF. DNA for the CDR3: TGTGCCAGTAGTAGCGGTCTTAGCACAGATACGCAGTATTTT.

The chain couples TRBV20-1 to TRBJ2-7; D is possibly TRBD1 (8 bases). V was clipped by 6 bases and J by 10 bases, with 46 bases between them. The CDR3 is made up of 21 amino acids. Germline V gives CDR1 DFQATT, CDR2 SNEGSKA (reference sequence). CDR3 nucleotide sequence: TGCAGTGCAAGTCCCAGTGCGAACCGGGACAGGCTGTCCCTTACGAGCGGGAAACAGTACTTC. Its translation is CSASPSANRDRLSLTSGKQYF.

V gene TRBV9 combines with J gene TRBJ2-2; maybe TRBD1 (8 bases). V was trimmed by 6 bases and J by 6 bases, leaving 18 bases between them. The CDR3 runs to 15 residues. Per germline, CDR1 SGDLS and CDR2 YYNGEE. CDR3 region: CASTPGQGGSGELFF. CDR3 DNA sequence: TGTGCCAGCACCCCTGGACAGGGAGGGTCCGGGGAGCTGTTTTTT. The variable domain in full, completed from reference TRBV9 and TRBJ2-2, reads DSGVTQTPKHLITATGQRVTLRCSPRSGDLSVYWYQQSLDQGLQFLIQYYNGEERAKGNILERFSAQQFPDLHSELNLSSLELGDSALYFCASTPGQGGSGELFFGEGSRLTVL.

The rearrangement joins TRBV4-1 to TRBJ1-5, with TRBD1 matching 8 bases. The CDR3 spans 16 residues. From germline, CDR1 is MGHRA and CDR2 YSYEKL. After removal of 4 bases from V and 3 bases from J, the junction contained 8 bases not matched to a gene. As DNA, the CDR3 is TGCGCCAGCAGCCCAGAGACAGGGGCGCACAATCAGCCCCAGCATTTT. This translates into CASSPETGAHNQPQHF.